A single sample gave rise to the 9 T cell receptor beta chains below, sequenced in a study of cytomegalovirus exposure and HLA in healthy donors. It was with 60 Vbeta and 13 Jbeta primers that the PCR ran. Sequencing used immunoSEQ multiplex PCR; TCRdb keeps in-frame clones, though not all of them. Here the sample spans just under 150,000 clones, around 75% being singletons. Source material: PBMCs. These receptors came from a woman younger than 45 in good health and CMV-seronegative.

The chain employs TRBV27 and TRBJ2-7, with D possibly matching TRBD2 (5 bases). Germline CDR1 and CDR2: MNHEY and SMNVEV (reference sequence). The length of the CDR3 is 15 residues. The V end was cut by 4 bases, the J end by 1 base, with 14 bases between. DNA for the CDR3: TGTGCCAGCAGTTCACCACTGCGGGCTTCCTACGAGCAGTACTTC. Protein: CASSSPLRASYEQYF.

This chain links TRBV11-2 with TRBJ2-2; tentative D call: TRBD1 (5 bases). V lost 0 bases to trimming and J lost 4 bases, with 9 bases between them. Looked up from germline, CDR1 is SGHAT and CDR2 is FQNNGV. This CDR3 region has 15 residues. DNA for the CDR3: TGTGCCAGCAGCTTAGACAGGGTTGGCACCGGGGAGCTGTTTTTT. This encodes CASSLDRVGTGELFF.

V and J are TRBV11-2 and TRBJ2-7; 11 nucleotides match TRBD1. Germline CDR1 is SGHAT and CDR2 is FQNNGV. Trimming removed 2 bases from V and 3 bases from J; junction bases left unmatched: 3. This CDR3 is 15 amino acids long. As DNA, the CDR3 is TGTGCCAGCAGCTTAACCGGGACAGGGGGCTACGAGCAGTACTTC. Its translation: CASSLTGTGGYEQYF. Variable domain in full (rest from reference TRBV11-2 and TRBJ2-7): EAGVAQSPRYKIIEKRQSVAFWCNPISGHATLYWYQQILGQGPKLLIQFQNNGVVDDSQLPKDRFSAERLKGVDSTLKIQPAKLEDSAVYLCASSLTGTGGYEQYFGPGTRLTVT.

V is TRBV2 and J is TRBJ2-5; TRBD1 aligns across 8 bases. CDR1 and CDR2 (germline): SNHLY, FYNNEI. The CDR3 has 13 residues. J lost 3 bases, V lost 5 bases, and 2 bases had no gene match. CDR3 coding DNA: TGTGCCAGCAGTAAGGACAGGGAAGAGACCCAGTACTTC. Protein: CASSKDREETQYF.

The chain joins TRBV11-3 to TRBJ2-1, with a weak D call TRBD1 (6 bases). V lost 6 bases, J lost 0 bases, and 15 bases lay in between. Germline CDR1 reads SGHNT; CDR2 reads YENEEA. This CDR3 region has 16 residues. CDR3: CASSLDRITSYNEQFF. Here the CDR3 DNA reads TGTGCCAGCAGTCTGGACAGAATAACCTCCTACAATGAGCAGTTCTTC. The full variable domain, in which reference TRBV11-3 and TRBJ2-1 provide the parts outside the CDR3, is EAGVVQSPRYKIIEKKQPVAFWCNPISGHNTLYWYLQNLGQGPELLIRYENEEAVDDSQLPKDRFSAERLKGVDSTLKIQPAELGDSAVYLCASSLDRITSYNEQFFGPGTRLTVL.

In its sample, this clone was seen once. Additional DNA sequences in this sample encode the identical CDR3. This chain connects TRBV7-3 to TRBJ2-2; the match to TRBD2 covers 7 bases. The CDR3 runs 13 residues. Germline trimming cut 2 bases from V and 6 bases from J; bases unmatched to any gene: 0. CDR1 is SGHTA and CDR2 is FQGTGA in the germline V gene. The DNA for the CDR3 is TGTGCCAGCAGCTTAGGGGGGGCCGGGGAGCTGTTTTTT. Amino acids: CASSLGGAGELFF.

This chain joins TRBV2 and TRBJ1-5; 8 bases are shared with TRBD1. Trimming cost V 7 bases and J 2 bases; bases outside gene matches: 10. The CDR3 is 16 amino acids. The V gene's germline CDR1 is SNHLY and CDR2 FYNNEI. CDR3 DNA: TGTGCCAGCACCCTCAGCGACAGGGGAGGCAATCAGCCCCAGCATTTT. Its translation: CASTLSDRGGNQPQHF.

This clone was detected only once. The chain combines TRBV10-3 with TRBJ2-5; possibly TRBD1 for D (6 bases). This CDR3 is built from 16 residues. V was clipped by 2 bases and J by 2 bases, with 15 bases between them. Germline assignment: CDR1 ENHRY and CDR2 SYGVKD. The CDR3 loop is CAISEAPRGGQETQYF. The CDR3, as DNA: TGTGCCATCAGTGAGGCCCCGCGAGGGGGTCAAGAGACCCAGTACTTC.

This chain joins TRBV30 and TRBJ2-7; 7 nucleotides agree with TRBD2. CDR3 length equals 14 residues. V was clipped by 0 bases and J by 8 bases; unmatched bases: 10. In germline, CDR1 is GTSNPN, CDR2 SVGIG (reference sequence). Here the CDR3 DNA reads TGTGCCTGGAGTGTTCGGGGGGTCCCTTTGAAGCAGTACTTC. This translates into CAWSVRGVPLKQYF.